This TCR beta chain is from a study of regulatory T cells in long-lasting Graves disease. As to time point: newly diagnosed GD, antithyroid drugs for less than 3 months. Preparation of the TCR library used RNA extracted from PBMCs. This CDR3 is 12 amino acids long. The germline V gene encodes CDR1 MNHEY and CDR2 SMNVEV (reference sequence). The V and J ends lost 8 bases and 1 base respectively, with 6 bases between them. With iRepertoire HTBI primers and Arm-PCR of CDR3 regions, TCR beta libraries were built. MiXCR, run by TCRdb on the multiplex PCR reads, gives a single entry per CDR3 protein. The sample consists of 580,000 or so distinct CDR3 sequences, roughly 15% of them appearing once. These records were also assigned to another study, of T cells in Graves' hyperthyroidism and ophthalmopathy. That report notes: Ophthalmopathy stood apart from stable hyperthyroidism in a 13 V-J model.

The sequenced sample was peripheral blood mononuclear cells (PBMCs), obtained at new diagnosis, from a patient treated with antithyroid drugs. This clonotype was obtained from a man younger than 35 with Graves disease. The chain carries TRBV27 and TRBJ2-1; the D gene is possibly TRBD1 (5 bases). The CDR3 DNA is TGTGCCAGCGCAGGGTCCTACAATGAGCAGTTCTTC. Residues: CASAGSYNEQFF.